Presented here are 21 T cell receptor beta chains from one specimen sequenced in a study of T cell changes during pregnancy in multiple sclerosis. Generated by immunoSEQ multiplex PCR, the TCRdb table keeps only in-frame clones and is missing some. This table has 40,000 or so clones, almost 95% appearing once. This specimen consisted of CD8+ T cells from peripheral blood mononuclear cells, obtained in the third trimester of pregnancy. Receptors originate from a female donor with multiple sclerosis, enrolled in a pregnancy study.

CDR3 DNA sequence: TGTGCCAGCAGCTCCGTACAGGGGGCGATGGACGAGCAGTACTTC. It is translated as CASSSVQGAMDEQYF. J is TRBJ2-7 and V is TRBV7-2, with 9 bases matching TRBD1. V was clipped by 4 bases and J by 5 bases; unmatched bases: 9. Germline loops: CDR1 SGHTA, CDR2 FQGNSA. The CDR3 spans 15 residues.

The V call is TRBV5-1, the J call TRBJ2-3, with 9 bases aligning to TRBD2. The CDR3 is made up of 15 amino acids. Germline V gene sequence: CDR1 SGHRS, CDR2 YFSETQ. J lost 4 bases, V lost 4 bases, and 7 bases had no gene match. The CDR3 here is CASSRGREGSDTQYF. DNA of the CDR3: TGCGCCAGCAGCCGCGGGCGGGAGGGGTCAGATACGCAGTATTTT. The whole variable domain, filled in from reference TRBV5-1 and TRBJ2-3, reads KAGVTQTPRYLIKTRGQQVTLSCSPISGHRSVSWYQQTPGQGLQFLFEYFSETQRNKGNFPGRFSGRQFSNSRSEMNVSTLELGDSALYLCASSRGREGSDTQYFGPGTRLTVL.

V is TRBV14 and J is TRBJ2-5, with 14 positions matching TRBD2. V was clipped by 4 bases and J by 5 bases; unmatched bases: 9. This CDR3 has 17 residues. Looked up from germline, CDR1 is SGHDN and CDR2 is FVKESK. CDR3 in DNA: TGTGCCAGCAGCCTTTACGGACTAGCGGGAGGAGGTGAGACCCAGTACTTC. Its translation is CASSLYGLAGGGETQYF.

The rearrangement uses TRBV27 and TRBJ2-3; the match to TRBD1 covers 9 bases. Germline trimming cut 6 bases from V and 14 bases from J; bases unmatched to any gene: 18. Germline V gene data show CDR1 as MNHEY and CDR2 as SMNVEV (reference sequence). The CDR3 runs 15 residues. Here the CDR3 DNA reads TGTGCCAGCAGCCCGAACGCCAGGGACAGGGAGGGATGGTATTTT. Its protein is CASSPNARDREGWYF.

This clone was seen a handful of times. The J gene is TRBJ2-1, the V gene TRBV13; TRBD2 aligns across 11 bases. The J segment lost 4 bases and the V segment lost 3 bases, leaving 2 bases of the junction unmatched. CDR3 length equals 15 residues. Germline V CDR1 and CDR2: PRHDT, FYEKMQ (reference sequence). CDR3 sequence: CASSFSGRGYNEQFF. CDR3 nucleotides: TGTGCCAGCAGCTTTAGCGGGAGGGGATACAATGAGCAGTTCTTC.

The chain carries TRBV13 and TRBJ2-1; 12 nucleotides align to TRBD2. Trimming at V came to 2 bases and at J to 0 bases, leaving 11 bases not matched to a gene. CDR1 and CDR2 from the germline V gene are PRHDT and FYEKMQ (reference sequence). There are 20 residues in the CDR3. The CDR3 spells CASSLYSRTSGKSSYNEQFF. CDR3 DNA sequence: TGTGCCAGCAGCTTATATAGTCGGACTAGCGGGAAGAGCTCCTACAATGAGCAGTTCTTC.

V usage is TRBV2 and J usage is TRBJ2-7; D remains ambiguous. This CDR3 comprises 13 residues. V gave up 4 bases and J gave up 2 bases, with 9 bases separating them. Germline-derived CDR1 and CDR2 are SNHLY and FYNNEI. The CDR3 sequence is CASSGLDAYEQYF. Written as DNA, the CDR3 is TGTGCCAGCAGTGGTCTAGACGCCTACGAGCAGTACTTC.

The chain uses TRBV9 and TRBJ1-2; TRBD1 is a possible D gene (6 bases). The CDR3 has 13 residues. V was clipped by 0 bases and J by 8 bases, with 11 bases between them. Germline CDR1 SGDLS, CDR2 YYNGEE. In nucleotides, the CDR3 is TGTGCCAGCAGCGTAGCGGGACAAGAGGGCTACACCTTC. Translation gives CASSVAGQEGYTF.

The gene calls are TRBV7-9 and TRBJ1-2; 7 nucleotides match TRBD1. With V trimmed by 5 bases and J by 3 bases, 12 bases remained unmatched. The V gene's germline CDR1 is SEHNR and CDR2 FQNEAQ (reference sequence). This CDR3 comprises 16 residues. CDR3 protein: CASSSIYRDSHYGYTF. The CDR3, as DNA: TGTGCCAGCAGCAGCATATACCGGGACAGCCACTATGGCTACACCTTC.

CDR3 in DNA: TGTGCCAGTAGTCCCCGGACAGGGGCCTTCACTGAAGCTTTCTTT. Its translation is CASSPRTGAFTEAFF. V gene TRBV19 combines with J gene TRBJ1-1, with 9 nucleotides matching TRBD1. The CDR3 consists of 15 residues. J was trimmed by 4 bases and V by 5 bases; bases with no gene match: 8. Germline V CDR1 and CDR2: LNHDA, SQIVND (reference sequence).

The chain links TRBV15 to TRBJ2-7; tentative D call: TRBD1 (6 bases). V shed 4 bases and J shed 1 base, with 17 bases lying between them. Germline CDR1 is LNHNV and CDR2 is YYDKDF (reference sequence). CDR3 length equals 16 residues. DNA for the CDR3: TGTGCCACCAGCATTGATCCCGGGACACTTTCCTACGAGCAGTACTTC. Translating it yields CATSIDPGTLSYEQYF.

V is TRBV7-8 and J is TRBJ2-1; 10 bases match TRBD2. J gave up 9 bases and V 7 bases, and 15 bases lay outside the gene matches. CDR3 length: 16 amino acids. Germline V gene lookup returns CDR1 SGHVS and CDR2 FQNEAQ. In nucleotides, the CDR3 is TGTGCCAGCATCCAACCCGCAGCGGGAGGGCCAAGTGAGCAGTTCTTC. Translated, it gives CASIQPAAGGPSEQFF.

In its sample, this clone was seen a few times. The rearrangement links TRBV29-1 to TRBJ1-1; D call uncertain. Germline CDR1 and CDR2: SQVTM and ANQGSEA. This CDR3 is 13 amino acids long. V was trimmed by 4 bases and J by 2 bases, leaving 11 bases between them. The CDR3 DNA follows: TGCAGCGTTGCGGGCGCGGGAAACACTGAAGCTTTCTTT. Its protein product is CSVAGAGNTEAFF. The full variable domain, completed using reference TRBV29-1 and TRBJ1-1, is SAVISQKPSRDICQRGTSLTIQCQVDSQVTMMFWYRQQPGQSLTLIATANQGSEATYESGFVIDKFPISRPNLTFSTLTVSNMSPEDSSIYLCSVAGAGNTEAFFGQGTRLTVV.

In the case of this clone: Other nucleotide sequences from this sample produce the same CDR3. The rearrangement uses TRBV27 and TRBJ1-2, with D uncertain. The CDR3 covers 13 residues. Per germline, CDR1 MNHEY and CDR2 SMNVEV (reference sequence). V dropped 2 bases and J dropped 2 bases, with 6 bases sitting between them. In DNA form, the CDR3 reads TGTGCCAGCAGTTTAGCGGGAAACTATGGCTACACCTTC. Its translation: CASSLAGNYGYTF.

This clone was counted once. The chain has TRBV2 and TRBJ2-7; 8 bases align to TRBD2. The CDR3 is 14 residues long. Trimming took 7 bases from V and 5 from J; bases not matched to a gene: 10. Germline CDR1 SNHLY, CDR2 FYNNEI. In DNA, the CDR3 is TGTGCCAGCACTCGCGTCTCGGGAGGGGACGAGCAGTACTTC. Amino acids: CASTRVSGGDEQYF.

The chain has TRBV2 and TRBJ2-3; maybe TRBD2 (6 bases). The CDR3 loop spans 15 amino acids. Trimming removed 5 bases from V and 1 base from J, with 13 bases in between. Germline V lookup: CDR1 SNHLY, CDR2 FYNNEI. CDR3 sequence: CASSSPGLRTDTQYF. CDR3 in DNA: TGTGCCAGCAGTTCTCCGGGACTTCGCACAGATACGCAGTATTTT.

The chain links TRBV5-6 to TRBJ1-3; TRBD1 is a possible D gene (5 bases). The CDR3 spans 14 residues. Germline lookup yields CDR1 SGHDT and CDR2 YYEEEE. Deletions cut 2 bases from V and 0 bases from J, with 6 bases between. The CDR3 loop is CASSLGDSGNTIYF. Written as DNA, the CDR3 is TGTGCCAGCAGCTTAGGGGACTCTGGAAACACCATATATTTT.

This clone appeared a single time. The J gene is TRBJ2-7, the V gene TRBV7-9, with TRBD2 identical over 7 bases. Germline loops: CDR1 SEHNR, CDR2 FQNEAQ (reference sequence). With V trimmed by 2 bases and J by 4 bases, 2 bases remained unmatched. The CDR3 contains 13 residues. CDR3 DNA sequence: TGTGCCAGCAGCTTACTAGCGGTTTACGAGCAGTACTTC. Translating it yields CASSLLAVYEQYF. The variable domain in full, completed from reference TRBV7-9 and TRBJ2-7, reads DTGVSQNPRHKITKRGQNVTFRCDPISEHNRLYWYRQTLGQGPEFLTYFQNEAQLEKSRLLSDRFSAERPKGSFSTLEIQRTEQGDSAMYLCASSLLAVYEQYFGPGTRLTVT.

V usage is TRBV19 and J usage is TRBJ2-1; possibly TRBD2 for D (5 bases). The V end lost 1 base, the J end lost 1 base, and 14 bases lay between the germline ends. The CDR3 runs 17 residues. Germline V gene sequence: CDR1 LNHDA, CDR2 SQIVND (reference sequence). DNA of the CDR3: TGTGCCAGTAGTATAGGTTTGCGGGTGCTTTCCTACAATGAGCAGTTCTTC. Its protein is CASSIGLRVLSYNEQFF.

This sequence joins TRBV10-3 and TRBJ1-1, with TRBD1 identical over 9 bases. The V and J ends lost 8 bases and 4 bases, in that order; junction bases with no gene match: 11. This CDR3 is built from 15 residues. Germline CDR1 and CDR2: ENHRY and SYGVKD. In DNA, the CDR3 is TGTGCCATCCGGGGACAGGGCGAAGGGGGCACTGAAGCTTTCTTT. Its protein product is CAIRGQGEGGTEAFF.

This clone was detected only once. The V call is TRBV9, the J call TRBJ2-1; 7 nucleotides line up with TRBD2. Germline V lookup: CDR1 SGDLS, CDR2 YYNGEE. The CDR3 extends over 16 amino acids. Losses at the gene ends were 4 bases for V and 10 bases for J; bases not matched to a gene: 17. The CDR3 region is CASSPTLASGTMEQFF. Here the CDR3 DNA reads TGTGCCAGCAGCCCCACATTGGCTAGCGGCACAATGGAGCAGTTCTTC.